This entry lists 9 T cell receptor beta chains sequenced from one sample in a study of T cell repertoires in cytomegalovirus infection. TCRdb independently ran MiXCR on the reads; one entry per CDR3 protein. The sample shows approximately 500,000 distinct CDR3 sequences, 16% of them seen only once. The sample was CD8+ T cells from PBMCs. The receptors derive from a human donor in good health (CMV status not recorded). Some clones in this sample may be carry-over from other donors' samples.

This clonotype was seen more than once but under ten times. The rearrangement uses TRBV23-1 and TRBJ2-3; D gene unclear. TRBV23-1 is known as an ORF, though its function is uncertain. Trimming removed 4 bases at V and 0 bases at J, with 14 bases between. The CDR3 spans 16 residues. The CDR3 sequence: CASSPLGGSSTDTQYF. The CDR3 DNA sequence: TGCGCCAGCAGTCCCCTAGGCGGATCTAGCACAGATACGCAGTATTTT.

This clonotype was picked up one time. A much bigger clone sits one base away, suggesting this may be a read error. This CDR3 is missing its conserved last phenylalanine or tryptophan, likely due to a read error. V and J are TRBV27 and TRBJ2-1; TRBD1 matches at 9 bases. V lost 4 bases, J lost 2 bases, and 6 bases stayed unmatched. CDR1 and CDR2 from the germline V gene are MNHEY and SMNVEV (reference sequence). The CDR3 is made up of 16 amino acids. DNA for the CDR3: TGTGCCAGCAGTTCTCCACAGGGGGCCGCCTACAATGAGCAGTTCTTA. Protein sequence: CASSSPQGAAYNEQFL.

The chain links TRBV5-4 to TRBJ2-7, with 9 bases aligning to TRBD1. The germline gives CDR1 SGHNT, CDR2 YYREEE (reference sequence). Trimming took 5 bases from V and 3 from J; bases not matched to a gene: 9. The CDR3 covers 15 residues. The CDR3 nucleotides read TGTGCCAGCAGGGTTCGACAGGGGGGTAACTACGAGCAGTACTTC. Protein sequence: CASRVRQGGNYEQYF.

This clonotype was counted ten times or more. This chain connects TRBV7-6 to TRBJ1-1; D uncertain. V lost 3 bases and J 1 base, leaving 12 bases between the germline ends. This CDR3 spans 15 amino acids. Per the germline V gene, CDR1 is SGHVS and CDR2 is FNYEAQ. CDR3 DNA: TGTGCCAGCAGCTTGGGGAGGTCCCAGAACACTGAAGCTTTCTTT. Amino acid sequence: CASSLGRSQNTEAFF.

The chain links TRBV7-9 to TRBJ1-5; TRBD1 matches 8 bases. V was pared by 5 bases and J by 2 bases, with 2 bases of the junction left unmatched. This CDR3 comprises 14 residues. Germline V gives CDR1 SEHNR, CDR2 FQNEAQ (reference sequence). The CDR3 DNA sequence: TGTGCCAGCAGCGAGGACAGGGGCAATCAGCCCCAGCATTTT. It is translated as CASSEDRGNQPQHF.

This clonotype has only a few counts. The gene calls are TRBV24-1 and TRBJ2-3, with TRBD2 matching over 10 bases. The germline V gene has CDR1 KGHDR and CDR2 SFDVKD. This CDR3 is 18 amino acids long. The ends lost 0 bases at V and 5 bases at J; junction bases unmatched: 10. The CDR3 protein is CATSDLGAGGLRGDTQYF. As DNA, the CDR3 is TGTGCCACCAGTGATTTGGGAGCGGGAGGGCTGCGCGGAGATACGCAGTATTTT.

The chain is built from TRBV12-3 or TRBV12-4 and TRBJ2-3; TRBD2 agrees at 7 bases. The CDR3 extends over 16 amino acids. Trimming removed 4 bases from V and 2 bases from J; junction bases left unmatched: 9. The CDR3 DNA follows: TGTGCCAGCAGTTGGTCAAGCGGGGCGTTCACAGATACGCAGTATTTT. Its translation is CASSWSSGAFTDTQYF.

This clonotype appeared a few times. The chain recombines TRBV19 with TRBJ1-5; no definite D call. Per germline, CDR1 LNHDA and CDR2 SQIVND (reference sequence). The V end lost 4 bases, the J end lost 5 bases, and 18 bases lay between the germline ends. The CDR3 is 16 amino acids. CDR3 region: CASSSRMVSSDQPQHF. The CDR3 nucleotides read TGTGCCAGTAGTAGCCGAATGGTCTCCTCGGATCAGCCCCAGCATTTT.

This clonotype appeared a few times. The rearrangement links TRBV12-3 or TRBV12-4 to TRBJ2-5; 10 nucleotides line up with TRBD1. CDR3 length equals 18 residues. J gave up 1 base and V 5 bases, and 13 bases lay outside the gene matches. The CDR3 spells CASSPYPTRDRGQETQYF. The CDR3 bases are TGTGCCAGCAGTCCCTATCCGACCCGGGACAGGGGCCAAGAGACCCAGTACTTC.